This entry is about one T cell receptor (beta chain). The antigen remains undetermined. These data come from a study of CD4 T cells in relation to SARS-CoV-2 and coronaviruses. Study in general: No peptide or an HIV-1 Nef peptide pool served as negative control. Findings and limits, study-wide: About 65% of donors had memory CD4+ clonotypes crossrecognizing SARS-CoV-2 and common cold coronavirus spike.

Assay: immunoSEQ multiplex PCR; the TCRdb copy retains only in-frame clones and omits some. The sample lists 15,000 to 20,000 clones, roughly 80% seen once, with approximately 14% in the top ten. Unexposed donor CD4+ T cells date from 2011-2018, before the COVID-19 pandemic. The cells were cultured for approximately 10 days before CD4+ T cells were isolated. Testing used SARS-CoV-2 S/N and four cold-coronavirus spikes on unexposed-donor CD4+ T cells, cells permitting. Cultures held some 2.1 million PBMCs per well with around 9.7 IU/ml IL-2. Germline CDR1 and CDR2: MDHEN and SYDVKM. The CDR3 consists of 16 residues. V was trimmed by 5 bases and J by 8 bases, leaving 19 bases between them.

The receptor was isolated from a human donor in good health. This chain uses TRBV28 with TRBJ1-6; D gene ambiguous. The sequencing input was CD4+ T cells from PBMCs, cultured in vitro. The CDR3 bases are TGTGCCAGCAGTCCACATGGCCAGAGAGTAGATTCACCCCTCCACTTT. Encoded protein: CASSPHGQRVDSPLHF. Supplemented by reference TRBV28 and TRBJ1-6, the full variable domain reads DVKVTQSSRYLVKRTGEKVFLECVQDMDHENMFWYRQDPGLGLRLIYFSYDVKMKEKGDIPEGYSVSREKKERFSLILESASTNQTSMYLCASSPHGQRVDSPLHFGNGTRLTVT.